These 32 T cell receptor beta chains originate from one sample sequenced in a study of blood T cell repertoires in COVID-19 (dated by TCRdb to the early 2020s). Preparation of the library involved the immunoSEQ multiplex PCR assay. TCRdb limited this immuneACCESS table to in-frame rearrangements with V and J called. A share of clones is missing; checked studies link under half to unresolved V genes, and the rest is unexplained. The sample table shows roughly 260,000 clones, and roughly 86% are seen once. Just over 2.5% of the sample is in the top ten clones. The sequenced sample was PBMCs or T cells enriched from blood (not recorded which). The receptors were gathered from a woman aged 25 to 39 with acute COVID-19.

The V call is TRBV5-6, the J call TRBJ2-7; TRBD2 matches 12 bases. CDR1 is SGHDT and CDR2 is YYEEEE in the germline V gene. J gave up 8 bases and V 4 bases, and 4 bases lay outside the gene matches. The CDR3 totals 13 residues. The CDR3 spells CASSTGLAGKQYF. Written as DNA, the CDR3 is TGTGCCAGCAGCACAGGACTAGCGGGGAAGCAGTACTTC. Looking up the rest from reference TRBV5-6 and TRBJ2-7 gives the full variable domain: DAGVTQSPTHLIKTRGQQVTLRCSPKSGHDTVSWYQQALGQGPQFIFQYYEEEERQRGNFPDRFSGHQFPNYSSELNVNALLLGDSALYLCASSTGLAGKQYFGPGTRLTVT.

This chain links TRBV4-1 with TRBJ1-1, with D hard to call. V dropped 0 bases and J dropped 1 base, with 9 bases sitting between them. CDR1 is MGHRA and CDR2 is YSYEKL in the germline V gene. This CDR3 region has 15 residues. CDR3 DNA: TGCGCCAGCAGCCAAGAGTACGGTTCGAACACTGAAGCTTTCTTT. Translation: CASSQEYGSNTEAFF.

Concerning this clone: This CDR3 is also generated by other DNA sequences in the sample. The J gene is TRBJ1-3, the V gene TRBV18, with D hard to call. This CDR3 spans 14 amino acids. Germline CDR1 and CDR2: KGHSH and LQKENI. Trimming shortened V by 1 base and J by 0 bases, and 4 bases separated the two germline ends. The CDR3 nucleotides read TGTGCCAGCTCACCACGTAGCTCTGGAAACACCATATATTTT. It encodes CASSPRSSGNTIYF. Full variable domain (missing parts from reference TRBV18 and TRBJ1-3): NAGVMQNPRHLVRRRGQEARLRCSPMKGHSHVYWYRQLPEEGLKFMVYLQKENIIDESGMPKERFSAEFPKEGPSILRIQQVVRGDSAAYFCASSPRSSGNTIYFGEGSWLTVV.

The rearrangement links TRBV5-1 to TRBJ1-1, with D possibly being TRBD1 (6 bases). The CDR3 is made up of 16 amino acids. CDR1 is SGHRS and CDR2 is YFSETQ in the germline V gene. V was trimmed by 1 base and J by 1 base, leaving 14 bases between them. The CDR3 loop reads CASSLWRQVWNTEAFF. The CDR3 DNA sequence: TGCGCCAGCAGCTTGTGGAGACAGGTATGGAACACTGAAGCTTTCTTT. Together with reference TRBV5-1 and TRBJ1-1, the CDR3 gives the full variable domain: KAGVTQTPRYLIKTRGQQVTLSCSPISGHRSVSWYQQTPGQGLQFLFEYFSETQRNKGNFPGRFSGRQFSNSRSEMNVSTLELGDSALYLCASSLWRQVWNTEAFFGQGTRLTVV.

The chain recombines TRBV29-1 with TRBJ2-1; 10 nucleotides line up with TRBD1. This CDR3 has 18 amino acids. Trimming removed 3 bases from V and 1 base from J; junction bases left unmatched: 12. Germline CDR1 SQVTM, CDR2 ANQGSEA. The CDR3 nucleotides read TGCAGCGTTGATGGGGTACGCCGGGACAGGGGATCCTACAATGAGCAGTTCTTC. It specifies CSVDGVRRDRGSYNEQFF.

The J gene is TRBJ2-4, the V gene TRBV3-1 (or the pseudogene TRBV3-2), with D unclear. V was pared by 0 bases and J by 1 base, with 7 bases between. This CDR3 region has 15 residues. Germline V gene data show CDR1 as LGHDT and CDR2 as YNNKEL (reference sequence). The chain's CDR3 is CASSQDAGAKNIQYF. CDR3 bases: TGTGCCAGCAGCCAAGATGCCGGGGCCAAAAACATTCAGTACTTC.

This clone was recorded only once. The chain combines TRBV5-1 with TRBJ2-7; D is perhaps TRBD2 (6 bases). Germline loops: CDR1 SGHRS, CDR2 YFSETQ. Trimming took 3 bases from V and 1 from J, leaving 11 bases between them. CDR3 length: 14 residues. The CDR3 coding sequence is TGCGCCAGCAGCTGGGGGGACCGATCCTACGAGCAGTACTTC. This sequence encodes CASSWGDRSYEQYF.

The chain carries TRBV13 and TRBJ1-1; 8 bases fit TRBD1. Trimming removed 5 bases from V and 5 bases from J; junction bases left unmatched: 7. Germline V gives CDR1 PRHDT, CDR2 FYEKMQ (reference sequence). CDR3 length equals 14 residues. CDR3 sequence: CASSPRTGSTEAFF. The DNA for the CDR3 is TGTGCCAGCAGCCCCCGGACAGGGAGTACTGAAGCTTTCTTT.

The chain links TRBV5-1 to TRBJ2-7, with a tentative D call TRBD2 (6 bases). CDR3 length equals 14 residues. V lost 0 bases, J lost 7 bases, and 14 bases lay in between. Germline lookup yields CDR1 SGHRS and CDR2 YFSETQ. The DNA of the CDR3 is TGCGCCAGCAGCTTGGATCGAAGGGCGGGGGAGCAGTACTTC. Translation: CASSLDRRAGEQYF.

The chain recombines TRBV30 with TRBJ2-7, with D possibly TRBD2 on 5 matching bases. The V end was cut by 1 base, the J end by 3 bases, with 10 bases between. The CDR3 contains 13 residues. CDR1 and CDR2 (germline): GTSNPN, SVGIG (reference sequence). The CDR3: CAWSDGEGYEQYF. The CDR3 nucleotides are TGTGCCTGGAGTGACGGGGAAGGCTACGAGCAGTACTTC.

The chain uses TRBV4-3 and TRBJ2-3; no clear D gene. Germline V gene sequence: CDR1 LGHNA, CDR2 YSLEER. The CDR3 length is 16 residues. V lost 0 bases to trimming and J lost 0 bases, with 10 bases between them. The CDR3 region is CASSQDRQASTDTQYF. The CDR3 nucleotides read TGCGCCAGCAGCCAAGATAGGCAGGCAAGCACAGATACGCAGTATTTT.

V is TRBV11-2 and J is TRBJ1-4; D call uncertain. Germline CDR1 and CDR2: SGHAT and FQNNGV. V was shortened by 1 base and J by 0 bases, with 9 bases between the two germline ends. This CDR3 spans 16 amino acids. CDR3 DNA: TGTGCCAGCAGCTTAGGGGCAGCTACAACTAATGAAAAACTGTTTTTT. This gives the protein CASSLGAATTNEKLFF.

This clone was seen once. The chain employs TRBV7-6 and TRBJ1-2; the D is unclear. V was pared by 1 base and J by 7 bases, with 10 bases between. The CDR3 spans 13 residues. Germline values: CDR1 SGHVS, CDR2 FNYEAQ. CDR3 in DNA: TGTGCCAGCAGCTTAGGGCCCGAAAGTGGCTACACCTTC. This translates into CASSLGPESGYTF.

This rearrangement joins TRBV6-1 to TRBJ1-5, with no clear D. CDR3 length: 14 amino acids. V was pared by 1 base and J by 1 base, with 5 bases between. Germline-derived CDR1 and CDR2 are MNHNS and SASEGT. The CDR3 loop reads CASSEGESNQPQHF. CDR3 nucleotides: TGTGCCAGCAGTGAAGGGGAGAGCAATCAGCCCCAGCATTTT.

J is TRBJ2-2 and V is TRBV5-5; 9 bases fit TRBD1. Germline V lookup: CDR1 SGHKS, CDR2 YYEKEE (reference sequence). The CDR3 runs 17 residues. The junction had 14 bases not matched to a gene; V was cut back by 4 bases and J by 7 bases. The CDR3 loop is CASSAGTGMVAGGELFF. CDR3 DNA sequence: TGTGCCAGCAGCGCCGGGACAGGGATGGTGGCTGGCGGGGAGCTGTTTTTT.

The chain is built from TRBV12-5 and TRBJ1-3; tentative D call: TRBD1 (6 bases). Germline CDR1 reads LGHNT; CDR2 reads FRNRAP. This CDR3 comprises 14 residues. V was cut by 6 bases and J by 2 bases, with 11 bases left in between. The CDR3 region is CASGKQGPGNTIYF. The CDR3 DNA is TGTGCTAGTGGAAAACAGGGCCCTGGAAACACCATATATTTT.

The CDR3 nucleotides read TGTGCCAGCAGCCTTCTAGGGGGTAATAATGAAAAACTGTTTTTT. Translating gives CASSLLGGNNEKLFF. This chain links TRBV7-9 with TRBJ1-4; D is possibly TRBD1 (6 bases). Germline values: CDR1 SEHNR, CDR2 FQNEAQ (reference sequence). Deletions cut 5 bases from V and 4 bases from J, with 14 bases between. This CDR3 has 15 residues.

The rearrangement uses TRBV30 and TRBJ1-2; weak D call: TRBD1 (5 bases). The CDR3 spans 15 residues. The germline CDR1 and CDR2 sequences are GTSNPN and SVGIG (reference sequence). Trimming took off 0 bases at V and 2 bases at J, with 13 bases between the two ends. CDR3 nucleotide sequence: TGTGCCTGGAGTGTACTCCCGGACATAAACTATGGCTACACCTTC. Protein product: CAWSVLPDINYGYTF.

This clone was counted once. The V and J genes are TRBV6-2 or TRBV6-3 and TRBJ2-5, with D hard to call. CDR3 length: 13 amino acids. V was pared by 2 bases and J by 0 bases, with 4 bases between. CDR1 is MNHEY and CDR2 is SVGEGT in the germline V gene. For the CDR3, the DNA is TGTGCCAGCAGTTACCAGAACCAAGAGACCCAGTACTTC. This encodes CASSYQNQETQYF.

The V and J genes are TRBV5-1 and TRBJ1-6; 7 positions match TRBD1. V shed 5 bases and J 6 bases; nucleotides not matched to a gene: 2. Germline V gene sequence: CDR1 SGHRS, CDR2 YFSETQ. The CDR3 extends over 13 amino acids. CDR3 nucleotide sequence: TGCGCCAGCAGAGACAGGGTTAATTCACCCCTCCACTTT. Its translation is CASRDRVNSPLHF.

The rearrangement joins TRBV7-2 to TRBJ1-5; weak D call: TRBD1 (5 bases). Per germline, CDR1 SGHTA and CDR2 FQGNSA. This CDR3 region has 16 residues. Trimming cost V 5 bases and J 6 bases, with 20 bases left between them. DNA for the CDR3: TGTGCCAGCAGCCTCGCCGGTTACCAGGGAATTCAGCCCCAGCATTTT. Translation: CASSLAGYQGIQPQHF.

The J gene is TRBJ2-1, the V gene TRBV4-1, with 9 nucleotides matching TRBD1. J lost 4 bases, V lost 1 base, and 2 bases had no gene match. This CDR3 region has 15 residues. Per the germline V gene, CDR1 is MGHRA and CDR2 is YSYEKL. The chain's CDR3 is CASSQAGTGYNEQFF. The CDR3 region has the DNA TGCGCCAGCAGCCAAGCCGGGACAGGGTACAATGAGCAGTTCTTC.

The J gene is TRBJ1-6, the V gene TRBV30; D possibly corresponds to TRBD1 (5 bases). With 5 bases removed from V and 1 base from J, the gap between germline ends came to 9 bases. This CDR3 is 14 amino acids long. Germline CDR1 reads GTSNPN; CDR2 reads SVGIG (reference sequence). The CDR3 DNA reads TGTGCCTGGGACCAGGGTTCCTATAATTCACCCCTCCACTTT. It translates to CAWDQGSYNSPLHF.

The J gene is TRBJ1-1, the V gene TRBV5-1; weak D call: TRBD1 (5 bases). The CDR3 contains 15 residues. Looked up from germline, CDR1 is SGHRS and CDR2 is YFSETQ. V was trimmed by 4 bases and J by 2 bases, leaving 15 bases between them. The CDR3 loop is CASSPGSRPNTEAFF. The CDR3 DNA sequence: TGCGCCAGCAGCCCAGGGTCCCGGCCTAACACTGAAGCTTTCTTT.

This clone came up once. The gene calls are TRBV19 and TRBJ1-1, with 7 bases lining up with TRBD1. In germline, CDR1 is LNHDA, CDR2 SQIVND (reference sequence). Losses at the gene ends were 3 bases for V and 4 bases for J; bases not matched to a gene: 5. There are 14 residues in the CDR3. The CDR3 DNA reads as TGTGCCAGTAGTATCCAGCCAGGGGGCACTGAAGCTTTCTTT. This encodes CASSIQPGGTEAFF.

CDR3 protein: CASKGQNYGYTF. Here the CDR3 DNA reads TGTGCCTCGAAAGGACAGAACTATGGCTACACCTTC. This rearrangement joins TRBV10-3 to TRBJ1-2; TRBD1 is a possible D gene (6 bases). V was pared by 11 bases and J by 2 bases, with 12 bases between. Germline V lookup: CDR1 ENHRY, CDR2 SYGVKD. CDR3 length: 12 residues.

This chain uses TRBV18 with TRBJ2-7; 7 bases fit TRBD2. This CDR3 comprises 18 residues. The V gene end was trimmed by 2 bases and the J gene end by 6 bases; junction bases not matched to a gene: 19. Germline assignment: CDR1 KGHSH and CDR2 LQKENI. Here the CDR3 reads CASSPVGGTPDEDGEQYF. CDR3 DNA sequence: TGTGCCAGCTCACCAGTCGGGGGGACCCCGGACGAGGACGGCGAGCAGTACTTC.

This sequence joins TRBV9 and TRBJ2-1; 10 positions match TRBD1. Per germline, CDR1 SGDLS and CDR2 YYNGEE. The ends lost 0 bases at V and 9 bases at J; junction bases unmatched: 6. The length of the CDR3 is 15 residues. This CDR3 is CASSVVGQGEGEQFF. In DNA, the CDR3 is TGTGCCAGCAGCGTAGTCGGACAGGGGGAGGGTGAGCAGTTCTTC.

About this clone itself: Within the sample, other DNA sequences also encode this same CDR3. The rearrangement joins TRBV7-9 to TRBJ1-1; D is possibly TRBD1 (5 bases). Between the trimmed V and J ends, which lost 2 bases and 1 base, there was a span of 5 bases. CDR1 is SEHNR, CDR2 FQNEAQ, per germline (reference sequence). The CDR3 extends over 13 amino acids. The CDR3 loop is CASSLTGNTEAFF. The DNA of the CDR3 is TGTGCCAGCAGCTTAACAGGGAACACTGAAGCTTTCTTT.

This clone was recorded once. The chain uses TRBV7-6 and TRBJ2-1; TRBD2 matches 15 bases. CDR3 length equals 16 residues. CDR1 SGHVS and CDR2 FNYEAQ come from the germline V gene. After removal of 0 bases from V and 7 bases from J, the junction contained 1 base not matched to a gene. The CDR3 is CASSLAGTSGGNEQFF. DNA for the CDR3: TGTGCCAGCAGCTTAGCTGGGACTAGCGGGGGGAATGAGCAGTTCTTC.

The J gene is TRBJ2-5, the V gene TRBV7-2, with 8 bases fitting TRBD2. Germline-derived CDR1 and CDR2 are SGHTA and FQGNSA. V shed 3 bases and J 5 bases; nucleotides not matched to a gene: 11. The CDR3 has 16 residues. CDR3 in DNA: TGTGCCAGCAGCTTCGGGCCACGGGGGGGTGCTGAGACCCAGTACTTC. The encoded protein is CASSFGPRGGAETQYF.

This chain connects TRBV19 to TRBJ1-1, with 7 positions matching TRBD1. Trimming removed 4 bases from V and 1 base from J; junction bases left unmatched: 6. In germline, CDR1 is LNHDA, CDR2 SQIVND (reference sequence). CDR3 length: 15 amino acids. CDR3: CASSTRTGGNTEAFF. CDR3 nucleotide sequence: TGTGCCAGTAGTACTCGGACAGGCGGGAACACTGAAGCTTTCTTT.